Presented here are 30 T cell receptor beta chains from one specimen sequenced in a study of CD8+ T cells in alopecia areata. Once RNA had been extracted, it was reverse transcribed into cDNA to act as the sequencing template. Profiling relied on immunoSEQ multiplex PCR, and the TCRdb table lists in-frame clones only, not all of them. The data hold 150,000 to 200,000 clones, with approximately 70% observed a single time. Sequencing used CD8+ T cells sorted from blood, obtained at week 0. Every receptor here comes from a human donor with alopecia areata.

The chain carries TRBV5-1 and TRBJ2-3; the D is unclear. The CDR3 spans 15 residues. V lost 7 bases and J 5 bases, leaving 20 bases between the germline ends. In germline, CDR1 is SGHRS, CDR2 YFSETQ. The CDR3 DNA reads as TGCGCCAGCCGATTGGATGATGCAAGGCGAGATACGCAGTATTTT. It is translated as CASRLDDARRDTQYF.

This clone was picked up a small number of times. The chain is built from TRBV4-1 and TRBJ2-1, with D tentatively TRBD2 (6 bases). The V end was cut by 2 bases, the J end by 7 bases, with 9 bases between. Looked up from germline, CDR1 is MGHRA and CDR2 is YSYEKL. The CDR3 has 13 amino acids. DNA of the CDR3: TGCGCCAGCAGCCAATCCCGGGGGAATGAGCAGTTCTTC. This codes for CASSQSRGNEQFF.

The chain is built from TRBV19 and TRBJ1-5; unclear D gene. The germline V gene has CDR1 LNHDA and CDR2 SQIVND (reference sequence). V gave up 6 bases and J gave up 4 bases, with 10 bases separating them. The CDR3 length is 13 residues. The CDR3 DNA sequence: TGTGCCAGTAGCAGTCTGGGGAATCAGCCCCAGCATTTT. Residues: CASSSLGNQPQHF.

V is TRBV6-1 and J is TRBJ2-7; 10 positions agree with TRBD1. Germline V gives CDR1 MNHNS, CDR2 SASEGT. There are 15 residues in the CDR3. J gave up 1 base and V 4 bases, and 4 bases lay outside the gene matches. CDR3 DNA sequence: TGTGCCAGCAGTGCCCGGGACAGGGGATCCTACGAGCAGTACTTC. As protein: CASSARDRGSYEQYF.

This clone has only a few counts. The chain has TRBV13 and TRBJ2-1; D is possibly TRBD1 or TRBD2 (5 bases each). The CDR3 extends over 13 amino acids. Trimming removed 5 bases at V and 5 bases at J, with 10 bases between. Germline CDR1 PRHDT, CDR2 FYEKMQ (reference sequence). The CDR3, as DNA: TGTGCCAGCAGCGTCGGGGCCAACAATGAGCAGTTCTTC. It yields the protein CASSVGANNEQFF.

The V gene is TRBV7-9, the J gene TRBJ2-5, with 11 bases that match TRBD2. The V segment lost 2 bases and the J segment 5 bases; nucleotides outside the gene matches: 4. The CDR3 loop spans 15 amino acids. Germline V lookup: CDR1 SEHNR, CDR2 FQNEAQ (reference sequence). CDR3 DNA sequence: TGTGCCAGCAGCTTATCCGGACTAGCGGGCGAGACCCAGTACTTC. It specifies CASSLSGLAGETQYF.

The chain carries TRBV4-2 and TRBJ2-5; 10 bases are shared with TRBD2. The germline V gene encodes CDR1 LGHNA and CDR2 YNFKEQ. V shed 0 bases and J 1 base; nucleotides not matched to a gene: 8. The CDR3 is 18 amino acids. The CDR3 loop is CASSQDFFLAGAQETQYF. The CDR3 region has the DNA TGTGCCAGCAGCCAAGATTTTTTCCTAGCGGGGGCCCAAGAGACCCAGTACTTC.

The CDR3 DNA reads as TGCGCCAGCAGTCAACAGGGCAGGGATGGCTACACCTTC. Its protein product is CASSQQGRDGYTF. This chain joins TRBV23-1 and TRBJ1-2; D is perhaps TRBD1 (5 bases). TRBV23-1 is known as an ORF, though its function is uncertain. CDR3 size: 13 residues. Trimming shortened V by 2 bases and J by 6 bases, and 10 bases separated the two germline ends.

The chain is built from TRBV5-4 and TRBJ1-6; no definite D call. Per the germline V gene, CDR1 is SGHNT and CDR2 is YYREEE (reference sequence). The CDR3 length is 13 residues. V lost 4 bases to trimming and J lost 11 bases, with 13 bases between them. The CDR3 loop reads CASSETARTPLHF. The CDR3 bases are TGTGCCAGCAGCGAAACGGCCCGAACACCCCTCCACTTT.

The rearrangement links TRBV7-8 to TRBJ2-7; D is perhaps TRBD1 (5 bases). This CDR3 region has 11 residues. The V end was cut by 8 bases, the J end by 2 bases, with 7 bases between. Germline V gene sequence: CDR1 SGHVS, CDR2 FQNEAQ. CDR3 amino acids: CASYRPYEQYF. DNA of the CDR3: TGTGCCAGCTACAGGCCCTACGAGCAGTACTTC. The full variable domain, rest sourced from reference TRBV7-8 and TRBJ2-7, is GAGVSQSPRYKVAKRGQDVALRCDPISGHVSLFWYQQALGQGPEFLTYFQNEAQLDKSGLPSDRFFAERPEGSVSTLKIQRTQQEDSAVYLCASYRPYEQYFGPGTRLTVT.

The chain has TRBV5-1 and TRBJ2-3; 7 bases line up with TRBD2. The CDR3 spans 17 residues. V lost 3 bases, J lost 0 bases, and 10 bases stayed unmatched. Looked up from germline, CDR1 is SGHRS and CDR2 is YFSETQ. The DNA of the CDR3 is TGCGCCAGCAGCTCGGGGCGGGAGATCACTAGCACAGATACGCAGTATTTT. Its translation is CASSSGREITSTDTQYF.

The rearrangement links TRBV27 to TRBJ2-5; D is possibly TRBD2 (5 bases). The CDR3 covers 15 residues. Germline V gene lookup returns CDR1 MNHEY and CDR2 SMNVEV (reference sequence). The V gene lost 2 bases and the J gene lost 4 bases, with 14 bases spanning the gap. The CDR3 DNA follows: TGTGCCAGCAGTTTAACTATAGGGAGCGCAGAGACCCAGTACTTC. Its protein is CASSLTIGSAETQYF.

The chain uses TRBV6-5 and TRBJ2-7; D gene unclear. Germline loops: CDR1 MNHEY, CDR2 SVGAGI. V lost 5 bases and J lost 2, with 13 bases in between. The CDR3 runs to 14 residues. The CDR3 loop reads CASSEQLTPYEQYF. CDR3 coding DNA: TGTGCCAGCAGTGAACAATTAACTCCCTACGAGCAGTACTTC.

The chain recombines TRBV5-6 with TRBJ2-2, with D tentatively TRBD2 (6 bases). Trimming removed 3 bases from V and 7 bases from J, with 16 bases in between. Germline CDR1 reads SGHDT; CDR2 reads YYEEEE. The CDR3 extends over 15 amino acids. This CDR3 is CASSYPTGESGELFF. CDR3 sequence (DNA): TGTGCCAGCAGCTACCCTACGGGGGAGAGCGGGGAGCTGTTTTTT.

This clone was counted between two and nine times. This same CDR3 is encoded by further DNA sequences in the sample. The rearrangement links TRBV29-1 to TRBJ2-7; no definite D call. The V gene lost 4 bases and the J gene lost 5 bases, with 6 bases spanning the gap. The length of the CDR3 is 10 residues. In germline, CDR1 is SQVTM, CDR2 ANQGSEA. CDR3 loop: CSVGSDEQYF. The CDR3 DNA reads TGCAGCGTTGGGTCGGACGAGCAGTACTTC.

The rearrangement joins TRBV6-5 to TRBJ1-2; weak D call: TRBD1 (6 bases). This CDR3 comprises 15 residues. Trimming stripped 0 bases from V and 10 bases from J, with 18 bases between. CDR1 and CDR2 (germline): MNHEY, SVGAGI. The CDR3 sequence is CASSYSVNRAFVYTF. CDR3 DNA sequence: TGTGCCAGCAGTTACTCGGTGAACAGGGCTTTTGTCTACACCTTC.

A few counts support this clone. This chain links TRBV7-9 with TRBJ1-2; 10 bases are shared with TRBD1. The CDR3 loop spans 16 amino acids. The V and J ends lost 2 bases and 6 bases, in that order; junction bases with no gene match: 9. From germline, CDR1 is SEHNR and CDR2 FQNEAQ (reference sequence). The CDR3 DNA follows: TGTGCCAGCAGCTTAATTATGACAGGGGGCGAAGATGGCTACACCTTC. Residues: CASSLIMTGGEDGYTF. The full variable domain, rest sourced from reference TRBV7-9 and TRBJ1-2, is DTGVSQNPRHKITKRGQNVTFRCDPISEHNRLYWYRQTLGQGPEFLTYFQNEAQLEKSRLLSDRFSAERPKGSFSTLEIQRTEQGDSAMYLCASSLIMTGGEDGYTFGSGTRLTVV.

This clone was observed a single time. The J gene is TRBJ2-7, the V gene TRBV29-1; TRBD1 agrees at 7 bases. The germline CDR1 and CDR2 sequences are SQVTM and ANQGSEA. The CDR3 has 15 residues. The V segment lost 7 bases and the J segment 4 bases; nucleotides outside the gene matches: 16. CDR3 coding DNA: TGCAGCGCCAGCGGAACAGGGGCCGCCATTTACGAGCAGTACTTC. Protein: CSASGTGAAIYEQYF.

Here the CDR3 reads CASSGAGPFYEQYF. CDR3 DNA sequence: TGTGCCAGTAGTGGGGCGGGCCCGTTCTACGAGCAGTACTTC. V gene TRBV19 combines with J gene TRBJ2-7, with D perhaps matching TRBD1 or TRBD2 (5 bases each). The CDR3 totals 14 residues. The V end lost 5 bases, the J end lost 3 bases, and 14 bases lay between the germline ends. The germline V gene encodes CDR1 LNHDA and CDR2 SQIVND (reference sequence).

This chain connects TRBV7-3 to TRBJ1-1; D uncertain. There are 13 residues in the CDR3. The germline V and J ends were trimmed by 6 bases and 1 base, with 9 bases remaining between them. The germline V gene has CDR1 SGHTA and CDR2 FQGTGA. CDR3 bases: TGTGCCAGCAGGCCGGACCCGAACACTGAAGCTTTCTTT. Amino acid sequence: CASRPDPNTEAFF.

This clone has more than one count but fewer than ten. This sequence joins TRBV2 and TRBJ2-7; D is ambiguous. CDR1 SNHLY and CDR2 FYNNEI come from the germline V gene. This CDR3 is 10 amino acids long. Between the trimmed V and J ends, which lost 5 bases and 6 bases, there was a span of 5 bases. The chain's CDR3 is CASSRSEQYF. In DNA form, the CDR3 reads TGTGCCAGCAGTCGTTCCGAGCAGTACTTC.

This clone was picked up many times. The chain couples TRBV5-1 to TRBJ2-6; tentatively, D is TRBD1 (5 bases). V lost 3 bases, J lost 0 bases, and 7 bases lay in between. CDR3 length equals 15 residues. CDR1 and CDR2 (germline): SGHRS, YFSETQ. CDR3 in amino acids: CASSYRTSGANVLTF. CDR3 bases: TGCGCCAGCAGCTACAGGACCTCTGGGGCCAACGTCCTGACTTTC. Supplemented by reference TRBV5-1 and TRBJ2-6, the full variable domain reads KAGVTQTPRYLIKTRGQQVTLSCSPISGHRSVSWYQQTPGQGLQFLFEYFSETQRNKGNFPGRFSGRQFSNSRSEMNVSTLELGDSALYLCASSYRTSGANVLTFGAGSRLTVL.

The gene calls are TRBV25-1 and TRBJ2-5; TRBD1 or TRBD2 may be the D gene (6 bases each). The CDR3 runs to 12 residues. CDR1 is MGHDK, CDR2 SYGVNS, per germline. Trimming stripped 11 bases from V and 5 bases from J, with 15 bases between. CDR3 sequence (DNA): TGTGCCCTCATGGGGGGCGAGGAGACCCAGTACTTC. Its translation is CALMGGEETQYF. The full variable domain, rest sourced from reference TRBV25-1 and TRBJ2-5, is EADIYQTPRYLVIGTGKKITLECSQTMGHDKMYWYQQDPGMELHLIHYSYGVNSTEKGDLSSESTVSRIRTEHFPLTLESARPSHTSQYLCALMGGEETQYFGPGTRLLVL.

The CDR3 loop reads CASRVGNGYTF. Written as DNA, the CDR3 is TGTGCCAGCAGGGTGGGGAATGGCTACACCTTC. The chain links TRBV6-6 to TRBJ1-2; D gene ambiguous. V was trimmed by 6 bases and J by 6 bases, leaving 8 bases between them. The CDR3 is 11 residues long. The germline V gene encodes CDR1 MNHNY and CDR2 SVGAGI (reference sequence).

The chain joins TRBV30 to TRBJ1-5, with a weak D call TRBD1 (5 bases). V lost 0 bases, J lost 2 bases, and 8 bases lay in between. Germline V gives CDR1 GTSNPN, CDR2 SVGIG (reference sequence). The CDR3 runs 14 residues. The CDR3 reads CAWSVGQGNQPQHF. The CDR3 DNA follows: TGTGCCTGGAGTGTGGGGCAGGGCAATCAGCCCCAGCATTTT.

This rearrangement joins TRBV6-5 to TRBJ2-7; D gene ambiguous. Germline CDR1 and CDR2: MNHEY and SVGAGI. Trimming stripped 2 bases from V and 3 bases from J, with 5 bases between. The CDR3 runs to 12 residues. CDR3 in amino acids: CASSYGNYEQYF. Written as DNA, the CDR3 is TGTGCCAGCAGTTACGGGAACTACGAGCAGTACTTC.

The V call is TRBV13, the J call TRBJ1-1, with 8 bases lining up with TRBD1. CDR3 length: 15 amino acids. J lost 5 bases, V lost 0 bases, and 5 bases had no gene match. Germline CDR1 PRHDT, CDR2 FYEKMQ (reference sequence). The CDR3 DNA follows: TGTGCCAGCAGCTTAGGTGGCAGGGGGCAAACTGAAGCTTTCTTT. The encoded protein is CASSLGGRGQTEAFF.

This clone was recorded only once. This chain links TRBV12-5 with TRBJ2-2; 9 nucleotides align to TRBD1. The CDR3 spans 15 residues. Germline V gene lookup returns CDR1 LGHNT and CDR2 FRNRAP. V gave up 4 bases and J gave up 3 bases; unmatched junction bases: 3. CDR3 sequence reads: CASGSRQGDTGELFF. The CDR3 region has the DNA TGTGCTAGTGGTTCCCGACAGGGGGACACCGGGGAGCTGTTTTTT.

This clone has only a few counts. This rearrangement joins TRBV9 to TRBJ2-7, with D possibly being TRBD2 (6 bases). Germline assignment: CDR1 SGDLS and CDR2 YYNGEE. This CDR3 has 15 amino acids. Trimming stripped 0 bases from V and 1 base from J, with 11 bases between. CDR3 DNA sequence: TGTGCCAGCAGCGTAGACATCGGGGGTTCCTACGAGCAGTACTTC. Residues: CASSVDIGGSYEQYF.

This clone was found once. The chain links TRBV27 to TRBJ2-1; D not certain. Trimming left V 3 bases short and J 5 bases short, with 8 bases between. CDR1 is MNHEY, CDR2 SMNVEV, per germline (reference sequence). The CDR3 contains 13 residues. In DNA form, the CDR3 reads TGTGCCAGCAGTTTTGGGCTAAACAATGAGCAGTTCTTC. Translation: CASSFGLNNEQFF.